Each of the 5 T cell receptor beta chains below was sequenced from the same sample in a study of blood T cells in healthy people across ages (dated by TCRdb to between 2015 and 2017). Library creation used 5' RACE. Sequenced using an Illumina HiSeq 2500. A second PCR of about 6 to 12 cycles was run with a J-beta primer mix and a sample-barcoded 5' primer. The raw public data were reprocessed by TCRdb itself: fastp quality trimming at Q25, MiXCR clonotype calling, in-frame beta chains only. Rows merge per CDR3 protein into single entries with the most common DNA and genes. This sample comprises 550,000 to 750,000 distinct CDR3 sequences, 21% of them detected only once. The ten largest clonotypes hold approximately 3.6% of the sample. Material for sequencing was blood. These TCRs come from a man aged 65-85 years in good health.

Many counts were recorded for this clonotype. The gene calls are TRBV29-1 and TRBJ2-7; TRBD1 aligns across 8 bases. The CDR3 is 15 amino acids. V trimming: 4 bases; J trimming: 4 bases; junction bases outside the gene matches: 12. Germline V gives CDR1 SQVTM, CDR2 ANQGSEA. The CDR3 DNA follows: TGCAGCGTTGTAGGCCGACAGGGGATGCCGTACGAGCAGTACTTC. This translates into CSVVGRQGMPYEQYF.

The CDR3 DNA is TGTGCCAGCAGCGTAGGGACTAGCGGCCCCTACAATGAGCAGTTCTTC. This codes for CASSVGTSGPYNEQFF. V usage is TRBV9 and J usage is TRBJ2-1; TRBD2 matches 10 bases. With V trimmed by 0 bases and J by 2 bases, 2 bases remained unmatched. The CDR3 loop spans 16 amino acids. Germline V CDR1 and CDR2: SGDLS, YYNGEE.

The rearrangement uses TRBV10-3 and TRBJ2-7; D possibly corresponds to TRBD1 (6 bases). V dropped 11 bases and J dropped 2 bases, with 13 bases sitting between them. CDR3 size: 12 residues. Germline lookup yields CDR1 ENHRY and CDR2 SYGVKD. The CDR3 sequence is CAAWDTPYEQYF. Written as DNA, the CDR3 is TGTGCCGCCTGGGACACCCCCTACGAGCAGTACTTC.

This clonotype was seen only a few times. The chain joins TRBV28 to TRBJ2-7; a weak D match, TRBD1 (6 bases). The V gene's germline CDR1 is MDHEN and CDR2 SYDVKM. The CDR3 runs 14 residues. V was trimmed by 5 bases and J by 3 bases, leaving 14 bases between them. The CDR3 nucleotides read TGTGCCAGCAGTCCGCACGAGGACAGCTACGAGCAGTACTTC. It specifies CASSPHEDSYEQYF.

The chain recombines TRBV6-5 with TRBJ1-2; 8 bases agree with TRBD1. Germline lookup yields CDR1 MNHEY and CDR2 SVGAGI. The J segment lost 2 bases and the V segment lost 5 bases, leaving 7 bases of the junction unmatched. This CDR3 has 15 amino acids. This chain's CDR3 is CASSKGTGVNYGYTF. The DNA for the CDR3 is TGTGCCAGCAGTAAGGGGACAGGCGTCAACTATGGCTACACCTTC.